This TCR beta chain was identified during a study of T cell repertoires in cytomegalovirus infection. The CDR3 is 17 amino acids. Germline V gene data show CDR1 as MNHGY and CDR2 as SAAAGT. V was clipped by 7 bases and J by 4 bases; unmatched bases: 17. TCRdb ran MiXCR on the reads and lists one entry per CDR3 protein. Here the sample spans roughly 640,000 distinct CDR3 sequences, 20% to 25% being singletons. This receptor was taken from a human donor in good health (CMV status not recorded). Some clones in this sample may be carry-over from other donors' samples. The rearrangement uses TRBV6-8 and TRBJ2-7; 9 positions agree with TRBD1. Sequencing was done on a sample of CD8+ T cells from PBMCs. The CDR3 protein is CASTPRTIRDRVYEQYV. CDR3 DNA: TGTGCCAGCACCCCACGAACCATCCGGGACAGGGTTTACGAGCAGTACGTC.